This entry lists 27 T cell receptor beta chains sequenced from one sample in a study of OX40 agonist ivuxolimab in advanced cancers. Generated by immunoSEQ multiplex PCR, the TCRdb table keeps only in-frame clones and is missing some. The table has almost 80,000 clones, about nine tenths seen once. This specimen consisted of CD4+ or CD8+ T cells sorted from blood, obtained in a trial of the OX40 agonist ivuxolimab. The receptors come from an adult with an advanced solid tumor such as melanoma, head and neck, liver or kidney cancer.

The CDR3 loop reads CASKLRGTGELFF. CDR3 coding DNA: TGTGCCAGCAAGTTACGGGGGACCGGGGAGCTGTTTTTT. The chain links TRBV6-1 to TRBJ2-2, with D possibly TRBD2 on 6 matching bases. Trimming took 7 bases from V and 5 from J, leaving 11 bases between them. The CDR3 length is 13 residues. Per the germline V gene, CDR1 is MNHNS and CDR2 is SASEGT.

The chain joins TRBV10-3 to TRBJ2-7; maybe TRBD1 (5 bases). The CDR3 is 20 residues long. Germline V lookup: CDR1 ENHRY, CDR2 SYGVKD. V shed 0 bases and J shed 3 bases, with 27 bases lying between them. CDR3 in DNA: TGTGCCATCAGTGAGTCGACGGGTCGGCAGGGTACCCTCCGAATCTACGAGCAGTACTTC. It is translated as CAISESTGRQGTLRIYEQYF.

The chain uses TRBV7-3 and TRBJ2-3, with 9 bases identical to TRBD2. CDR1 and CDR2 from the germline V gene are SGHTA and FQGTGA. This CDR3 contains 15 residues. The trim removed 2 bases at V and 5 bases at J, leaving 5 bases unmatched. The DNA of the CDR3 is TGTGCCAGCAGCTTAGGGCTGACTAGCGGAGATACGCAGTATTTT. It translates to CASSLGLTSGDTQYF.

V usage is TRBV15 and J usage is TRBJ2-7, with TRBD2 matching over 7 bases. CDR1 LNHNV and CDR2 YYDKDF come from the germline V gene (reference sequence). The CDR3 is made up of 16 amino acids. V dropped 4 bases and J dropped 10; count of bases not matched to a gene: 19. The CDR3 DNA sequence: TGTGCCACCAGCATACGTGGGGGAGGGAGTAGCGGTCTCCAGTACTTC. It yields the protein CATSIRGGGSSGLQYF.

The chain employs TRBV5-1 and TRBJ2-1; 11 bases fit TRBD2. V shed 5 bases, J shed 2 bases, and the junction held 12 bases outside the gene matches. Germline CDR1 reads SGHRS; CDR2 reads YFSETQ. CDR3 length equals 18 residues. The CDR3 coding sequence is TGCGCCAGCAGTTTGATCCCCGGACTAGCGGGTACCTACAATGAGCAGTTCTTC. It specifies CASSLIPGLAGTYNEQFF.

V usage is TRBV19 and J usage is TRBJ2-7; D is perhaps TRBD1 (6 bases). Looked up from germline, CDR1 is LNHDA and CDR2 is SQIVND (reference sequence). The V end lost 1 base, the J end lost 6 bases, and 10 bases lay between the germline ends. The CDR3 sequence is 13 residues long. CDR3 region: CASSIVWGLEQYF. DNA for the CDR3: TGTGCCAGTAGTATAGTTTGGGGGCTCGAGCAGTACTTC.

The chain is built from TRBV19 and TRBJ2-7; 10 positions agree with TRBD2. The germline V gene has CDR1 LNHDA and CDR2 SQIVND (reference sequence). V was pared by 5 bases and J by 2 bases, with 6 bases of the junction left unmatched. This CDR3 has 15 residues. This CDR3 reads CASSLGGLAAYEQYF. CDR3 bases: TGTGCCAGTAGTCTAGGTGGACTAGCGGCCTACGAGCAGTACTTC.

V usage is TRBV19 and J usage is TRBJ2-3, with 7 bases that match TRBD1. With V trimmed by 3 bases and J by 4 bases, 7 bases remained unmatched. The CDR3 loop spans 15 amino acids. Germline CDR1 LNHDA, CDR2 SQIVND (reference sequence). CDR3 sequence: CASSMATGFPDTQYF. In nucleotides, the CDR3 is TGTGCCAGTAGTATGGCGACAGGGTTCCCAGATACGCAGTATTTT. The full variable domain, with the rest looked up from reference TRBV19 and TRBJ2-3, is DGGITQSPKYLFRKEGQNVTLSCEQNLNHDAMYWYRQDPGQGLRLIYYSQIVNDFQKGDIAEGYSVSREKKESFPLTVTSAQKNPTAFYLCASSMATGFPDTQYFGPGTRLTVL.

This rearrangement joins TRBV28 to TRBJ2-7; no clear D gene. Per germline, CDR1 MDHEN and CDR2 SYDVKM. V was pared by 7 bases and J by 3 bases, with 10 bases between. The CDR3 length is 12 residues. In DNA form, the CDR3 reads TGTGCCAGCAATTCCCGGATCTACGAGCAGTACTTC. It yields the protein CASNSRIYEQYF. The full variable domain, its missing parts supplied by reference TRBV28 and TRBJ2-7, is DVKVTQSSRYLVKRTGEKVFLECVQDMDHENMFWYRQDPGLGLRLIYFSYDVKMKEKGDIPEGYSVSREKKERFSLILESASTNQTSMYLCASNSRIYEQYFGPGTRLTVT.

In its sample, this clone was seen a few times. V is TRBV9 and J is TRBJ2-7; 11 bases fit TRBD2. J was trimmed by 7 bases and V by 3 bases; bases with no gene match: 3. The CDR3 extends over 13 amino acids. Germline lookup yields CDR1 SGDLS and CDR2 YYNGEE. Here the CDR3 DNA reads TGTGCCAGCAGCGGCGGGACTAGCGGAGAGCAGTACTTC. It codes for CASSGGTSGEQYF.

The chain uses TRBV4-2 and TRBJ2-7, with D unresolved. V lost 0 bases, J lost 7 bases, and 13 bases lay in between. Germline V gene data show CDR1 as LGHNA and CDR2 as YNFKEQ. The CDR3 sequence is 14 residues long. The DNA for the CDR3 is TGTGCCAGCAGCCAAGATCGGGCCGGTGGTGAGCAGTACTTC. Translation: CASSQDRAGGEQYF.

The chain links TRBV21-1 to TRBJ2-5; TRBD2 is the table's D call, not checked against the DNA. TRBV21-1 is reported as a pseudogene. The CDR3 extends over 17 amino acids. CDR3 sequence reads: CASSIPGLAGASETQYF. The DNA of the CDR3 is TGTGCCAGCAGCATTCCGGGACTAGCGGGAGCGTCAGAGACCCAGTACTTC.

The chain combines TRBV4-2 with TRBJ2-1; D might be TRBD2 (5 bases). The CDR3 sequence is 11 residues long. Germline V gene lookup returns CDR1 LGHNA and CDR2 YNFKEQ. V was trimmed by 5 bases and J by 8 bases, leaving 7 bases between them. CDR3 protein: CASSADYEQFF. The DNA of the CDR3 is TGTGCCAGCAGCGCGGACTATGAGCAGTTCTTC.

The chain joins TRBV5-1 to TRBJ2-6; D is unclear. This CDR3 is built from 14 residues. The germline V gene has CDR1 SGHRS and CDR2 YFSETQ. V was trimmed by 1 base and J by 9 bases, leaving 11 bases between them. DNA for the CDR3: TGCGCCAGCAGCTTGAATTCAGCGAGCAACGTCCTGACTTTC. Translated, it gives CASSLNSASNVLTF.

This clone has only one observation. The gene calls are TRBV11-3 and TRBJ2-7, with 9 bases lining up with TRBD1. V lost 3 bases to trimming and J lost 2 bases; unmatched junction nucleotides: 5. The CDR3 is 15 residues long. Per the germline V gene, CDR1 is SGHNT and CDR2 is YENEEA. For the CDR3, the DNA is TGTGCCAGCAGCTTCCCGGGACAGGGAACCTACGAGCAGTACTTC. Residues: CASSFPGQGTYEQYF. Variable domain in full (rest from reference TRBV11-3 and TRBJ2-7): EAGVVQSPRYKIIEKKQPVAFWCNPISGHNTLYWYLQNLGQGPELLIRYENEEAVDDSQLPKDRFSAERLKGVDSTLKIQPAELGDSAVYLCASSFPGQGTYEQYFGPGTRLTVT.

This clone was detected a few times. The chain combines TRBV10-3 with TRBJ2-1, with TRBD1 matching 9 bases. The germline V gene encodes CDR1 ENHRY and CDR2 SYGVKD. J was trimmed by 3 bases and V by 8 bases; bases with no gene match: 5. The CDR3 covers 14 residues. CDR3 in amino acids: CAIARDRDYNEQFF. The CDR3 DNA is TGTGCCATCGCCCGGGACAGGGACTACAATGAGCAGTTCTTC.

The V and J genes are TRBV10-2 and TRBJ2-2; D remains unclear. V was cut by 2 bases and J by 0 bases, with 31 bases left in between. The CDR3 length is 23 residues. CDR1 is WSHSY and CDR2 is SAAADI in the germline V gene. CDR3 loop: CASSEPRSSWLRPQGANTGELFF. The CDR3 nucleotides read TGCGCCAGCAGTGAGCCTAGATCGAGTTGGCTACGACCTCAAGGCGCGAACACCGGGGAGCTGTTTTTT.

The V call is TRBV4-1, the J call TRBJ2-5; 8 bases map to TRBD1. V dropped 4 bases and J dropped 5; count of bases not matched to a gene: 9. The CDR3 extends over 15 amino acids. CDR1 and CDR2 (germline): MGHRA, YSYEKL. The CDR3 here is CASSRFQGARETQYF. In DNA, the CDR3 is TGCGCCAGCAGCCGGTTCCAGGGGGCGAGGGAGACCCAGTACTTC.

The chain couples TRBV18 to TRBJ1-2; the D gene is possibly TRBD1 (6 bases). Between the trimmed V and J ends, which lost 0 bases and 4 bases, there was a span of 12 bases. The CDR3 totals 15 residues. From germline, CDR1 is KGHSH and CDR2 LQKENI. CDR3 loop: CASSPPGGAGYGYTF. CDR3 nucleotides: TGTGCCAGCTCACCACCGGGGGGCGCTGGCTATGGCTACACCTTC.

The sample holds a few counts of this clone. This chain uses TRBV19 with TRBJ1-2; the D gene is possibly TRBD1 (5 bases). CDR3 length: 12 residues. Trimming removed 9 bases from V and 4 bases from J, with 12 bases in between. CDR1 is LNHDA, CDR2 SQIVND, per germline (reference sequence). CDR3 coding DNA: TGTGCCAGCGGGGCATTGGGCTATGGCTACACCTTC. This encodes CASGALGYGYTF.

This clone has only one observation. J is TRBJ2-1 and V is TRBV28, with a tentative D call TRBD2 (6 bases). The CDR3 loop spans 15 amino acids. Germline V lookup: CDR1 MDHEN, CDR2 SYDVKM. Trimming shortened V by 6 bases and J by 8 bases, and 20 bases separated the two germline ends. The CDR3 DNA follows: TGTGCCAGCAGGGGGGGAGGCAAGGGTACATATGAGCAGTTCTTC. Amino acid sequence: CASRGGGKGTYEQFF. Full variable domain (remainder filled in from reference TRBV28 and TRBJ2-1): DVKVTQSSRYLVKRTGEKVFLECVQDMDHENMFWYRQDPGLGLRLIYFSYDVKMKEKGDIPEGYSVSREKKERFSLILESASTNQTSMYLCASRGGGKGTYEQFFGPGTRLTVL.

This clone was seen just once. The V and J genes are TRBV7-8 and TRBJ1-1; D not resolved. CDR1 and CDR2 (germline): SGHVS, FQNEAQ. This CDR3 contains 18 residues. V was shortened by 5 bases and J by 1 base, with 23 bases between the two germline ends. In nucleotides, the CDR3 is TGTGCCAGCAGCGCCAGGCCTATCGGGCAGTTTGCGAACACTGAAGCTTTCTTT. Protein product: CASSARPIGQFANTEAFF.

The rearrangement uses TRBV18 and TRBJ2-5; D possibly corresponds to TRBD1 (6 bases). Trimming cost V 5 bases and J 1 base, with 11 bases left between them. The CDR3 runs to 14 residues. The V gene's germline CDR1 is KGHSH and CDR2 LQKENI. The CDR3 protein is CASSYSGVQETQYF. The CDR3 DNA reads as TGTGCCAGCTCATACTCAGGGGTCCAAGAGACCCAGTACTTC.

This chain links TRBV7-2 with TRBJ2-3; 11 bases are shared with TRBD2. The V gene's germline CDR1 is SGHTA and CDR2 FQGNSA. V lost 3 bases to trimming and J lost 1 base; unmatched junction nucleotides: 6. The CDR3 is 17 residues long. Here the CDR3 DNA reads TGTGCCAGCAGCTTCGCCCCTAGCGGGAGGCGCACAGATACGCAGTATTTT. Amino acid sequence: CASSFAPSGRRTDTQYF. Full variable domain (remainder filled in from reference TRBV7-2 and TRBJ2-3): GAGVSQSPSNKVTEKGKDVELRCDPISGHTALYWYRQSLGQGLEFLIYFQGNSAPDKSGLPSDRFSAERTGGSVSTLTIQRTQQEDSAVYLCASSFAPSGRRTDTQYFGPGTRLTVL.

The rearrangement joins TRBV6-1 to TRBJ2-5; a weak D match, TRBD2 (5 bases). Germline CDR1 MNHNS, CDR2 SASEGT. Trimming stripped 6 bases from V and 4 bases from J, with 15 bases between. This CDR3 contains 14 residues. CDR3 loop: CASRRVHASETQYF. The DNA for the CDR3 is TGTGCCAGCAGGCGGGTACACGCCTCAGAGACCCAGTACTTC.

V and J are TRBV7-9 and TRBJ1-5; D not certain. Trimming took 5 bases from V and 2 from J, leaving 13 bases between them. Germline V gene sequence: CDR1 SEHNR, CDR2 FQNEAQ (reference sequence). The CDR3 sequence is 15 residues long. The CDR3 sequence: CASSKGVDGNQPQHF. CDR3 DNA: TGTGCCAGCAGCAAGGGAGTGGATGGCAATCAGCCCCAGCATTTT.

V usage is TRBV5-5 and J usage is TRBJ1-1; no reliable D call. The CDR3 covers 15 residues. V was cut by 0 bases and J by 0 bases, with 9 bases left in between. Germline values: CDR1 SGHKS, CDR2 YYEKEE (reference sequence). CDR3 in amino acids: CASSLVGSLNTEAFF. The CDR3 nucleotides are TGTGCCAGCAGCTTGGTCGGGTCCCTGAACACTGAAGCTTTCTTT.